This T cell receptor (beta chain) was observed in a study of blood T cell repertoires in COVID-19. Turning to the study itself: There were acute and convalescent COVID-19 samples, and they came from the United States, Italy and Spain.

Method: immunoSEQ multiplex PCR; TCRdb's copy keeps in-frame clones and lacks some. The profile shows under 15,000 clones, approximately 85% of them singletons. This sequence was found in a human donor in a cohort sampled during active COVID-19. The specimen sequenced was peripheral blood.

DNA of the CDR3: TGTGCCAGCAGTGACTCCGCAGGGCTCGACGACCCCCAGCAGTACTTC. Amino acid sequence: CASSDSAGLDDPQQYF. This sequence joins TRBV6-4 and TRBJ2-7, with D possibly being TRBD1 (5 bases). The CDR3 is 16 amino acids. Germline CDR1 is MRHNA and CDR2 is SNTAGT. Trimming removed 0 bases at V and 8 bases at J, with 20 bases between.